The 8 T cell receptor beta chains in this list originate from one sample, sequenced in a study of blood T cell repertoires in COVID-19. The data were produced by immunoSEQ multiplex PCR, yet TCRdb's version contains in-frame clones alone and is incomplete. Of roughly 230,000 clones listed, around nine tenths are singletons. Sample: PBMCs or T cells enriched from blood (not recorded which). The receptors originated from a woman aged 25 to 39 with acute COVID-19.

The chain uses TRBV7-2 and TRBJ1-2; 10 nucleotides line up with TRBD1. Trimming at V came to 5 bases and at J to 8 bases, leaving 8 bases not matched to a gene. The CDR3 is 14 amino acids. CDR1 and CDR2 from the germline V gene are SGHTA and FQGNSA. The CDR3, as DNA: TGTGCCAGCAGCCCCGACAGGGGGCCTCGGGGCTACACCTTC. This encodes CASSPDRGPRGYTF.

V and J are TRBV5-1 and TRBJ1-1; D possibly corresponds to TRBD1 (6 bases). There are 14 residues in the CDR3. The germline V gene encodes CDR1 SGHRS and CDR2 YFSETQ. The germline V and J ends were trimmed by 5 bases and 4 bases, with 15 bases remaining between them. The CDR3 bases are TGCGCCAGCAGATTAGTCGGCAGGGGCACTGAAGCTTTCTTT. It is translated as CASRLVGRGTEAFF.

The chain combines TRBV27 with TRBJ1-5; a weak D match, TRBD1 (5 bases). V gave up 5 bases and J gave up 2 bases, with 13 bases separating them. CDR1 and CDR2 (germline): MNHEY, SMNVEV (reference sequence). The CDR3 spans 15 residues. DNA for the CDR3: TGTGCCAGCAGTACGCGGGACCGCGGCAATCAGCCCCAGCATTTT. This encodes CASSTRDRGNQPQHF.

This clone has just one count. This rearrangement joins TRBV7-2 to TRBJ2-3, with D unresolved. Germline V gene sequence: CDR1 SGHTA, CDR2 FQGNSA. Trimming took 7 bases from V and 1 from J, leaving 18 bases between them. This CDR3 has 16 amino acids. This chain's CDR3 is CASTLPTVSGTDTQYF. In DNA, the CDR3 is TGTGCCAGCACCCTCCCGACGGTCAGCGGCACAGATACGCAGTATTTT.

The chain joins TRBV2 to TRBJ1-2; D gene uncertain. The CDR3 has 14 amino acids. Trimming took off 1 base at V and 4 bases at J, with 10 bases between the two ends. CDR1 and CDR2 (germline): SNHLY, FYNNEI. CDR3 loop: CASSEGRGVYGYTF. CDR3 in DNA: TGTGCCAGCAGTGAAGGGCGCGGGGTCTATGGCTACACCTTC. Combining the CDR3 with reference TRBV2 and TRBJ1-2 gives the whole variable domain EPEVTQTPSHQVTQMGQEVILRCVPISNHLYFYWYRQILGQKVEFLVSFYNNEISEKSEIFDDQFSVERPDGSNFTLKIRSTKLEDSAMYFCASSEGRGVYGYTFGSGTRLTVV.

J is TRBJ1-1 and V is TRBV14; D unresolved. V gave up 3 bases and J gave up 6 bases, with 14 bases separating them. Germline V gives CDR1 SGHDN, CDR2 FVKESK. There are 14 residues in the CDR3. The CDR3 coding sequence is TGTGCCAGCAGCCAGCAGAACTTAGCGGCTGAAGCTTTCTTT. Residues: CASSQQNLAAEAFF.

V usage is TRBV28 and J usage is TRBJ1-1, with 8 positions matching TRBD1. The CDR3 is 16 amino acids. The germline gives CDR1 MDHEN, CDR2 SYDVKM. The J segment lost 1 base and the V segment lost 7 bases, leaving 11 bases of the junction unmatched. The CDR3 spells CASIKTQGATNTEAFF. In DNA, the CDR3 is TGTGCCAGCATCAAGACGCAGGGGGCTACGAACACTGAAGCTTTCTTT. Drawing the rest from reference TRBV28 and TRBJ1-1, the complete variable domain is DVKVTQSSRYLVKRTGEKVFLECVQDMDHENMFWYRQDPGLGLRLIYFSYDVKMKEKGDIPEGYSVSREKKERFSLILESASTNQTSMYLCASIKTQGATNTEAFFGQGTRLTVV.

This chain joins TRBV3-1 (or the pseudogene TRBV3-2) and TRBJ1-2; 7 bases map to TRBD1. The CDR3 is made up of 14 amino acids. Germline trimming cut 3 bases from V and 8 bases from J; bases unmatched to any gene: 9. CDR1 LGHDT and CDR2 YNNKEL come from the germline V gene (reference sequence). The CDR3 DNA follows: TGTGCCAGCAGCCATTGGGACAGTGCATCGGGCTACACCTTC. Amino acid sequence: CASSHWDSASGYTF.